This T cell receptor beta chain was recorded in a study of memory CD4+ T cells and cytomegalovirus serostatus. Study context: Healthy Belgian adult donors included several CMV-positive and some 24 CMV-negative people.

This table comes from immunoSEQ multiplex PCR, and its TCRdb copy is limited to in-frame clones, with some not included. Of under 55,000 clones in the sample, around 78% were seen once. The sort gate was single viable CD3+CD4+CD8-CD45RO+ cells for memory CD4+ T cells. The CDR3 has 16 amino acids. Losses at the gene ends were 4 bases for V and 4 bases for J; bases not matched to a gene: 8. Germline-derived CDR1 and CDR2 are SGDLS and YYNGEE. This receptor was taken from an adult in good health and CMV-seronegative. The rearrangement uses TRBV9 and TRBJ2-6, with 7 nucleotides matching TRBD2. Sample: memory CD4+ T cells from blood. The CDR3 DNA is TGTGCCAGCAGCCTAAGGGAGGGTGTCGGGGCCAACGTCCTGACTTTC. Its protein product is CASSLREGVGANVLTF.